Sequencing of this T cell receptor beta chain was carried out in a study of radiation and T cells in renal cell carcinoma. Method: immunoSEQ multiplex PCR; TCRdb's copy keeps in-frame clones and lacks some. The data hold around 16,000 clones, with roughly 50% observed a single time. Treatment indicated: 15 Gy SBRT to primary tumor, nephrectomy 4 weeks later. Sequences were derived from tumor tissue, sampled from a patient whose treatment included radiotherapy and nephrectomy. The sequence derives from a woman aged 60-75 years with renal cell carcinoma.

CDR3 bases: TGTGCCAGCACCTACCCCCCACGGGGAGAGGATGGGTATGGCTACACCTTC. Translating gives CASTYPPRGEDGYGYTF. This rearrangement joins TRBV9 to TRBJ1-2; D uncertain. Germline V CDR1 and CDR2: SGDLS, YYNGEE. The CDR3 is 17 residues long. V was clipped by 6 bases and J by 5 bases, with 26 bases between them. The full variable domain, with the rest looked up from reference TRBV9 and TRBJ1-2, is DSGVTQTPKHLITATGQRVTLRCSPRSGDLSVYWYQQSLDQGLQFLIQYYNGEERAKGNILERFSAQQFPDLHSELNLSSLELGDSALYFCASTYPPRGEDGYGYTFGSGTRLTVV.